The rows below give T cell receptor beta chains drawn from one sample of a study of human T cells and chemical hapten exposure. Using its own MiXCR run on the RACE reads, TCRdb lists one record per CDR3 protein. The data show about 97,000 distinct CDR3 sequences, 27% seen once. The source material was whole blood, sampled in connection with sensitization to the hapten diphenylcyclopropenone (DPC). These receptors originate from a man aged 35 to 55 with alopecia areata. Some clones in this sample may be carry-over from other donors' samples. CDR3s include the opening cysteine and the closing phenylalanine or tryptophan. D genes are given only for firm matches. Clone size is given for some rows only: seen once, a few or many times, or a class if the clone is expanded.

clone size: few
D gene: .
V gene: TRBV4-3
J gene: TRBJ2-6
CDR3 protein: CASSQVPQGAGGANVLTF
CDR3 DNA: TGCGCCAGCAGCCAAGTACCACAGGGAGCTGGAGGGGCCAACGTCCTGACTTTC

clone size: .
D gene: .
V gene: TRBV5-1
J gene: TRBJ2-5
CDR3 protein: CASSLGGRYKETQYF
CDR3 DNA: TGCGCCAGCAGCTTGGGGGGTAGATATAAGGAGACCCAGTACTTC

clone size: few
D gene: TRBD2
V gene: TRBV20-1
J gene: TRBJ2-3
CDR3 protein: CSAQPPGGTPSTDTQYF
CDR3 DNA: TGCAGTGCTCAACCACCGGGGGGGACACCTAGCACAGATACGCAGTATTTT

clone size: few
D gene: .
V gene: TRBV28
J gene: TRBJ1-6
CDR3 protein: CASGVGTTSPPLHF
CDR3 DNA: TGTGCCAGCGGGGTGGGAACGACTTCGCCACCCCTCCACTTT

clone size: once
D gene: .
V gene: TRBV2
J gene: TRBJ2-7
CDR3 protein: CASSDASSFSITLSSYEQYF
CDR3 DNA: TGTGCCAGCAGTGACGCTTCAAGTTTCTCGATAACCCTAAGCTCCTACGAGCAGTACTTC

clone size: .
D gene: TRBD2
V gene: TRBV7-9
J gene: TRBJ2-5
CDR3 protein: CASTTSPKLQETQYF
CDR3 DNA: TGTGCCAGCACGACTAGCCCGAAACTCCAAGAGACCCAGTACTTC

clone size: many
D gene: TRBD2
V gene: TRBV24-1
J gene: TRBJ2-7
CDR3 protein: CATSDPGLVEQYF
CDR3 DNA: TGTGCCACCAGTGACCCGGGACTAGTCGAGCAGTACTTC

clone size: few
D gene: .
V gene: TRBV18
J gene: TRBJ2-7
CDR3 protein: CASSPDRYYEQYF
CDR3 DNA: TGTGCCAGCTCACCAGATAGGTATTACGAGCAGTACTTC

clone size: .
D gene: TRBD2
V gene: TRBV20-1
J gene: TRBJ2-4
CDR3 protein: CSAGLAGVPQNIQYF
CDR3 DNA: TGCAGTGCGGGACTAGCGGGAGTCCCCCAAAACATTCAGTACTTC

clone size: .
D gene: TRBD2
V gene: TRBV7-2
J gene: TRBJ2-3
CDR3 protein: CASSLSGTADTQYF
CDR3 DNA: TGTGCCAGCAGCCTTAGCGGGACCGCAGATACGCAGTATTTT

clone size: .
D gene: TRBD2
V gene: TRBV19
J gene: TRBJ2-7
CDR3 protein: CASSMGTSGRATSYEQYF
CDR3 DNA: TGTGCCAGTAGTATGGGGACTAGCGGGAGGGCCACTTCCTACGAGCAGTACTTC

clone size: few
D gene: TRBD2
V gene: TRBV5-1
J gene: TRBJ2-1
CDR3 protein: CASSWGPGLAVNEQFF
CDR3 DNA: TGCGCCAGCAGCTGGGGACCGGGACTAGCAGTTAATGAGCAGTTCTTC

clone size: .
D gene: .
V gene: TRBV29-1
J gene: TRBJ2-5
CDR3 protein: CSVCPMPTAKTQYF
CDR3 DNA: TGCAGCGTTTGCCCAATGCCGACGGCCAAGACCCAGTACTTC

clone size: few
D gene: .
V gene: TRBV20-1
J gene: TRBJ1-5
CDR3 protein: CSASSRGSSNQPQHF
CDR3 DNA: TGCAGTGCTAGTTCAAGGGGGTCGAGCAATCAGCCCCAGCATTTT

clone size: .
D gene: .
V gene: TRBV28
J gene: TRBJ1-5
CDR3 protein: CASSQGIGFQPQHF
CDR3 DNA: TGTGCCAGCAGTCAGGGTATTGGTTTCCAGCCCCAGCATTTT

clone size: .
D gene: .
V gene: TRBV7-8
J gene: TRBJ2-5
CDR3 protein: CASSPEGRRAQYF
CDR3 DNA: TGTGCCAGCAGCCCAGAAGGGCGCAGGGCCCAGTACTTC

clone size: .
D gene: .
V gene: TRBV2
J gene: TRBJ2-7
CDR3 protein: CASSEAGTGSYEQYF
CDR3 DNA: TGTGCCAGCAGTGAAGCCGGTACAGGTTCCTACGAGCAGTACTTC

clone size: .
D gene: TRBD1
V gene: TRBV20-1
J gene: TRBJ2-5
CDR3 protein: CSATDRATQYF
CDR3 DNA: TGCAGTGCGACCGACAGGGCTACCCAGTACTTC

clone size: few
D gene: .
V gene: TRBV7-2
J gene: TRBJ2-5
CDR3 protein: CASSLRPPETQYF
CDR3 DNA: TGTGCCAGCAGCTTGCGCCCACCAGAGACCCAGTACTTC

clone size: few
D gene: .
V gene: TRBV7-2
J gene: TRBJ2-7
CDR3 protein: CASSRSWTSSYEQYF
CDR3 DNA: TGTGCCAGCAGCCGATCCTGGACGAGCTCCTACGAGCAGTACTTC

clone size: few
D gene: .
V gene: TRBV3-1
J gene: TRBJ2-1
CDR3 protein: CASSHSDHGGASSYNEQFF
CDR3 DNA: TGTGCCAGCAGCCACTCAGACCATGGGGGGGCTAGCTCCTACAATGAGCAGTTCTTC

clone size: few
D gene: TRBD1
V gene: TRBV6-2/TRBV6-3
J gene: TRBJ2-7
CDR3 protein: CASSDIPAQGSEQYF
CDR3 DNA: TGTGCCAGCAGTGACATCCCGGCACAGGGGAGCGAGCAGTACTTC

clone size: few
D gene: TRBD2
V gene: TRBV4-1
J gene: TRBJ2-7
CDR3 protein: CASSDDHTSGRSYEQYF
CDR3 DNA: TGCGCCAGCAGCGATGACCACACTAGCGGGAGGTCCTACGAGCAGTACTTC

clone size: .
D gene: .
V gene: TRBV12-3/TRBV12-4
J gene: TRBJ2-1
CDR3 protein: CASSPYGGGSYNEQFF
CDR3 DNA: TGTGCCAGCAGTCCCTACGGGGGAGGCTCCTACAATGAGCAGTTCTTC

clone size: .
D gene: .
V gene: TRBV12-3/TRBV12-4
J gene: TRBJ2-3
CDR3 protein: CASSSFNGPTDTQYF
CDR3 DNA: TGTGCCAGCAGTTCCTTTAATGGCCCCACAGATACGCAGTATTTT

clone size: .
D gene: .
V gene: TRBV28
J gene: TRBJ1-2
CDR3 protein: CASSLGQPGYTF
CDR3 DNA: TGTGCCAGCAGTTTAGGACAGCCCGGCTACACCTTC

clone size: .
D gene: .
V gene: TRBV20-1
J gene: TRBJ1-6
CDR3 protein: CSARLLDRQGPNSPLHF
CDR3 DNA: TGCAGTGCCAGGCTGCTTGATAGGCAGGGGCCAAATTCACCCCTCCACTTT

clone size: .
D gene: .
V gene: TRBV7-2
J gene: TRBJ1-1
CDR3 protein: CASSLVRGGEAFF
CDR3 DNA: TGTGCCAGCAGCTTAGTGAGGGGGGGCGAAGCTTTCTTT